This T cell receptor beta chain stems from a study of post-analysis software for immune sequencing data. Broader study findings: A significant reduction in normalized Chao1 diversity was observed in multiple sclerosis patients versus controls. Among five TRBV segments more frequent in patients than controls were TRBV5-6, TRBV5-1 and TRBV20-1.

Germline assignment: CDR1 DFQATT and CDR2 SNEGSKA (reference sequence). There are 16 residues in the CDR3. The V end lost 0 bases, the J end lost 1 base, and 16 bases lay between the germline ends. This clonotype was recorded a few times. Its antigen is not known. Incorporated into the TCR beta cDNA libraries were unique molecular identifiers, which served to reduce PCR and sequencing biases. TCRdb redid the calling of the PCR reads with MiXCR, one entry per CDR3 protein. The table has a few hundred thousand distinct CDR3 sequences, around 40% seen once. The sequencing sample was made of blood. V usage is TRBV20-1 and J usage is TRBJ2-7; tentative D call: TRBD2 (6 bases). This TCR derives from a girl aged 10 to 17 with multiple sclerosis. This CDR3 reads CSARDLDGSSSYEQYF. DNA for the CDR3: TGCAGTGCTAGAGATCTCGACGGGAGCTCGTCCTACGAGCAGTACTTC.